The clone carrying this T cell receptor beta chain appeared a single time. Libraries were prepared by immunoSEQ multiplex PCR; TCRdb keeps only in-frame clonotypes and omits some of them. The sample yields tens of thousands of clones, approximately 81% seen once. Trimming took 6 bases from V and 1 from J; bases not matched to a gene: 5. The CDR3 loop spans 15 amino acids. Germline V gene sequence: CDR1 SNHLY, CDR2 FYNNEI. This specimen comes from a study of PD-L1 blockade in urothelial cancer. Time point indicated: pretreatment peripheral blood. Urothelial carcinoma affected the patients, and it was locally advanced or metastatic.

The sequenced sample was PBMCs, obtained around atezolizumab (anti-PD-L1) treatment. This TCR was recovered from a man in his 70s with urothelial cancer. The V call is TRBV2, the J call TRBJ2-1; TRBD1 agrees at 8 bases. CDR3: CASRQDRGSYNEQFF. As DNA, the CDR3 is TGTGCCAGCAGACAAGACAGGGGTTCCTACAATGAGCAGTTCTTC.